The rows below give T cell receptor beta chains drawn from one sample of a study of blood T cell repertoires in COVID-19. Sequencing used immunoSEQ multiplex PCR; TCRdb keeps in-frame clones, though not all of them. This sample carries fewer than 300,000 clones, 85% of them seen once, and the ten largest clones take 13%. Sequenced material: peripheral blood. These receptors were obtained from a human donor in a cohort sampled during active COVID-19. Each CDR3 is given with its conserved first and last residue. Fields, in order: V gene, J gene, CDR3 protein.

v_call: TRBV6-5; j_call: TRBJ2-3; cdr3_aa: CASRVVATPPAF
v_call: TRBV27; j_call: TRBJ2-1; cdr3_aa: CASSFTLSGRNEQFF
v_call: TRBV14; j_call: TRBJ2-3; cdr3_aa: CASSPFAGSTDTQYF
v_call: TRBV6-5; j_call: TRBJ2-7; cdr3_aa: CASSVSGKYEQYF
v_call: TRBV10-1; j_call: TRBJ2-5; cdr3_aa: CASSESGGRAWYQETQYF
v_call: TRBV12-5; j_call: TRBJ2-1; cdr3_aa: CASGLTSYNEQFF
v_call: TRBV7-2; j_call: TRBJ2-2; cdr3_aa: CATRDSANTGELFF
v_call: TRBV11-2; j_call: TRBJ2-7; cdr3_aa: CASSLSGAYEQYF
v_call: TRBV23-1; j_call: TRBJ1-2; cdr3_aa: CASKPRGNRRDYGYTF
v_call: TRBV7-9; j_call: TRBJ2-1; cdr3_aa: CASSPDRGTYNEQFF
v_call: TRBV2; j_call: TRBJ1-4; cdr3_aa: CASRPTGGREKLFF
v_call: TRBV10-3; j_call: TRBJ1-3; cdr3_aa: CAISGRTGWSGNTIYF
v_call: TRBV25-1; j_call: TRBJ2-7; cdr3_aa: CASSELAGEFHEQYF
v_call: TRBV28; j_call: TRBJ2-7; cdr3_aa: CASKRPHSYEQYF
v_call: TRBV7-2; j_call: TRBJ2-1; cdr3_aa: CASSPLAGTSYNEQFF
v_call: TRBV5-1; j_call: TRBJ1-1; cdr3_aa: CASSLGGTVTTEAFF
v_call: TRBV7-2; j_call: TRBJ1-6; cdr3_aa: CASSLLGEGNSPLHF